The clone carrying this T cell receptor (beta chain) occurred a few times. What it binds is not known. This sample is part of a study of CD8 T cells in ankylosing spondylitis. Study observations and caveats: Some of these motif variants have turned up before, in reports on reactive arthritis synovial fluid and blood. The clones that were linked to disease were reported to be significantly enriched in matched synovial fluid samples from ankylosing spondylitis patients. Blood from ankylosing spondylitis patients appeared to carry a characteristic eight-variant TCR beta motif.

From germline, CDR1 is SGHAT and CDR2 FQNNGV. There are 15 residues in the CDR3. Between the trimmed V and J ends, which lost 5 bases and 3 bases, there was a span of 16 bases. TCRdb re-called the 5' RACE reads with MiXCR, one entry per CDR3 protein. The sample includes 300,000 to 350,000 distinct CDR3 sequences, roughly 14% seen only once; the top ten take about 1.1%. This chain joins TRBV11-2 and TRBJ1-2, with D uncertain. The clonotype originates from a male donor with ankylosing spondylitis or in good health (not recorded which). Sample: blood, either unsorted or a sorted T cell fraction (not recorded which). The CDR3 loop is CASSAGSTPYYGYTF. The CDR3 DNA sequence: TGTGCCAGCAGCGCCGGCTCTACCCCCTACTATGGCTACACCTTC.